These T cell receptor beta chains were read from a single sample in a study of cytomegalovirus exposure and HLA in healthy donors. Method: immunoSEQ multiplex PCR; TCRdb's copy keeps in-frame clones and lacks some. The sample lists approximately 160,000 clones, 75% to 90% seen once, with 0.95% to 1% in the top ten. Specimen: PBMCs. These TCRs come from a girl aged 2 to 10 in good health and CMV-seropositive. Each CDR3 is given with its conserved first and last residue. Fields, in order: V gene, clone size, D gene, J gene, CDR3 DNA, CDR3 protein. The D gene is left open where the match is weak. Only part of the rows carry a size: once, few, many, or a class if the clone is expanded.

v_gene: TRBV30; abundance: -; d_gene: TRBD2; j_gene: TRBJ2-1; CDR3nt: TGTGCCTGGAGCGAGATCTGGACTAGCGGGATTTCTACCAATGAGCAGTTCTTC; CDR3aa: CAWSEIWTSGISTNEQFF
v_gene: TRBV15; abundance: once; d_gene: TRBD1; j_gene: TRBJ1-5; CDR3nt: TGTGCCACCAGTGGCAGGGGGCCCAGCAATCAGCCCCAGCATTTT; CDR3aa: CATSGRGPSNQPQHF
v_gene: TRBV19; abundance: -; d_gene: -; j_gene: TRBJ1-5; CDR3nt: TGTGCCAGTAGTTCAGAAACAGGATATAGCAATCAGCCCCAGCATTTT; CDR3aa: CASSSETGYSNQPQHF
v_gene: TRBV2; abundance: -; d_gene: TRBD1; j_gene: TRBJ1-2; CDR3nt: TGTGCCAGCAGGGACGGACAGGGGGCAAGAGGCTACACCTTC; CDR3aa: CASRDGQGARGYTF
v_gene: TRBV6-1; abundance: -; d_gene: -; j_gene: TRBJ1-2; CDR3nt: TGTGCCAGCAGTGAAGGCCGCGAAGGCTACACCTTC; CDR3aa: CASSEGREGYTF
v_gene: TRBV19; abundance: -; d_gene: TRBD1; j_gene: TRBJ1-1; CDR3nt: TGTGCCAGTAGTACGCGACCGGGACAGGGATTGAGTTATACTGAAGCTTTCTTT; CDR3aa: CASSTRPGQGLSYTEAFF
v_gene: TRBV25-1; abundance: -; d_gene: TRBD1; j_gene: TRBJ2-7; CDR3nt: TGTGCCAGCAGGTCGAGGGGGCTCGACGAGCAGTACTTC; CDR3aa: CASRSRGLDEQYF
v_gene: TRBV30; abundance: once; d_gene: TRBD1; j_gene: TRBJ1-5; CDR3nt: TGTGCCTGGAGTGTACCAAGGACAGGGGGGTCCCAGCCCCAGCATTTT; CDR3aa: CAWSVPRTGGSQPQHF
v_gene: TRBV10-2; abundance: -; d_gene: -; j_gene: TRBJ2-6; CDR3nt: TGCGCCAGCCGCTCTGGGGCCAACGTCCTGACTTTC; CDR3aa: CASRSGANVLTF
v_gene: TRBV28; abundance: -; d_gene: TRBD2; j_gene: TRBJ2-1; CDR3nt: TGTGCCAGCAGTTTCCTAGCGGCGAACAATGAGCAGTTCTTC; CDR3aa: CASSFLAANNEQFF
v_gene: TRBV28; abundance: once; d_gene: -; j_gene: TRBJ1-1; CDR3nt: TGTGCCAGCAGTCCGCCCGGGAACACTGAAGCTTTCTTT; CDR3aa: CASSPPGNTEAFF
v_gene: TRBV2; abundance: few; d_gene: TRBD1; j_gene: TRBJ1-5; CDR3nt: TGTGCCAGCAGGGCAGGGGGGTTGAGCAATCAGCCCCAGCATTTT; CDR3aa: CASRAGGLSNQPQHF
v_gene: TRBV2; abundance: -; d_gene: -; j_gene: TRBJ1-1; CDR3nt: TGTGCCAGCAGTACTGGTCCCGACGGAGCTGAAGCTTTCTTT; CDR3aa: CASSTGPDGAEAFF
v_gene: TRBV30; abundance: -; d_gene: -; j_gene: TRBJ2-1; CDR3nt: TGTGCCTGGAGTGTACGTAACTACCTGGTGACGGGCAATGAGCAGTTCTTC; CDR3aa: CAWSVRNYLVTGNEQFF
v_gene: TRBV9; abundance: -; d_gene: TRBD1; j_gene: TRBJ2-1; CDR3nt: TGTGCCAGCAGGGTACCGGGACAGGCCCTCAATGAGCAGTTCTTC; CDR3aa: CASRVPGQALNEQFF
v_gene: TRBV19; abundance: -; d_gene: TRBD2; j_gene: TRBJ2-7; CDR3nt: TGTGCCAGTAGTATAGAGGGGCCCCTAGCGGGAGCCAACGAGCAGTACTTC; CDR3aa: CASSIEGPLAGANEQYF
v_gene: TRBV5-5; abundance: -; d_gene: -; j_gene: TRBJ2-5; CDR3nt: TGTGCCAGCAGCTTCTCCTTCGGGTCCCCCCGCGCCCAGTACTTC; CDR3aa: CASSFSFGSPRAQYF
v_gene: TRBV5-6; abundance: -; d_gene: TRBD2; j_gene: TRBJ2-3; CDR3nt: TGTGCCAGCAGCTTGGCCCCTAGCGGAGCAGCAGATACGCAGTATTTT; CDR3aa: CASSLAPSGAADTQYF
v_gene: TRBV19; abundance: -; d_gene: TRBD1; j_gene: TRBJ1-5; CDR3nt: TGTGCCAGTAGGTTACAGGGGGATCAGCCCCAGCATTTT; CDR3aa: CASRLQGDQPQHF
v_gene: TRBV28; abundance: -; d_gene: -; j_gene: TRBJ1-1; CDR3nt: TGTGCCAGCAGTTTAAGGCTATTGAGGACTGAAGCTTTCTTT; CDR3aa: CASSLRLLRTEAFF